This T cell receptor (beta chain) comes out of a study of blood T cell repertoires in COVID-19. For the study at large: The cDNA or gDNA used as material had been derived from T cells, B-cell-depleted T cells, or PBMCs.

V trimming: 4 bases; J trimming: 4 bases; junction bases outside the gene matches: 2. The CDR3 is 13 amino acids. Germline V gene sequence: CDR1 SGHNT, CDR2 YENEEA. Using immunoSEQ multiplex PCR, the repertoire was profiled, and TCRdb retains in-frame clones only, with some absent. Among 150,000 to 180,000 clones listed, 70% to 90% were seen once. Seattle patients were enrolled during active infection and followed longitudinally. The rearrangement uses TRBV11-3 and TRBJ2-7, with 9 bases fitting TRBD1. Sequenced sample: peripheral blood. The TCR sequence derives from a woman aged 55-75 years with COVID-19, enrolled during active disease. The CDR3 DNA sequence: TGTGCCAGCAGCTACGACAGGGGGTACGAGCAGTACTTC. Protein: CASSYDRGYEQYF.